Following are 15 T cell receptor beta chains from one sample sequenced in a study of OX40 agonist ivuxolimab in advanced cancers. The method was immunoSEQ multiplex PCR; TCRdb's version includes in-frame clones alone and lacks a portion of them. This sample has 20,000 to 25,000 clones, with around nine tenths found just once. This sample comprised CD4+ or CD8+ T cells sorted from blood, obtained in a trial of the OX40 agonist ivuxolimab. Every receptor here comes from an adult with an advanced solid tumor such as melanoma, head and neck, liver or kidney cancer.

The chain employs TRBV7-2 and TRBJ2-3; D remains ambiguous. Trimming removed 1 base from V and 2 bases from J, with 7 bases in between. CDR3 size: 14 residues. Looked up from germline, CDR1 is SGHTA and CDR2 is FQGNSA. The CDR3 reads CASSLGLITDTQYF. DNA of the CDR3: TGTGCCAGCAGCTTAGGGCTAATCACAGATACGCAGTATTTT.

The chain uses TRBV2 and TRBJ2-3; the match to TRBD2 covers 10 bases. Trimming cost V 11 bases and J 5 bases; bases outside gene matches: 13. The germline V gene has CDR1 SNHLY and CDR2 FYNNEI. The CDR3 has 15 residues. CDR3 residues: CAYPTSGGVEDTQYF. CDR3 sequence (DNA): TGTGCCTATCCGACAAGCGGGGGGGTGGAAGATACGCAGTATTTT.

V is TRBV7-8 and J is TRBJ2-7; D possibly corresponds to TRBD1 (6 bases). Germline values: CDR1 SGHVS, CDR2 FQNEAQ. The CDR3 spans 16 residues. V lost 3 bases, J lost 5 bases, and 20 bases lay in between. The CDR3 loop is CASSFEAGTPPNEQYF. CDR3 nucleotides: TGTGCCAGCAGCTTCGAAGCCGGGACACCGCCTAACGAGCAGTACTTC.

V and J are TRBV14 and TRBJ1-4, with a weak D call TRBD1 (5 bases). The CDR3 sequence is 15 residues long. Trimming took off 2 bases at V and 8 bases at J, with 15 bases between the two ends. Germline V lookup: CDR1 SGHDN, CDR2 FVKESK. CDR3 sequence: CASSQLQVSAEKLFF. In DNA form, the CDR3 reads TGTGCCAGCAGCCAATTACAGGTTTCAGCCGAAAAACTGTTTTTT.

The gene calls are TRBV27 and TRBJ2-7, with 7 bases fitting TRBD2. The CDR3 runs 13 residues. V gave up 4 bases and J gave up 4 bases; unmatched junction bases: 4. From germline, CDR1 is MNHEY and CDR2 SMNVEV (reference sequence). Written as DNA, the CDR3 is TGTGCCAGCAGTTCCGAGCGGGGTTACGAGCAGTACTTC. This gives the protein CASSSERGYEQYF.

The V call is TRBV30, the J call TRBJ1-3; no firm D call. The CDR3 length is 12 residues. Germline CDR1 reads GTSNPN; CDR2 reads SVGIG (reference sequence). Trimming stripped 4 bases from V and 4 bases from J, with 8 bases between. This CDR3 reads CAWKRAGNTIYF. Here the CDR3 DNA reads TGTGCCTGGAAAAGAGCAGGAAACACCATATATTTT.

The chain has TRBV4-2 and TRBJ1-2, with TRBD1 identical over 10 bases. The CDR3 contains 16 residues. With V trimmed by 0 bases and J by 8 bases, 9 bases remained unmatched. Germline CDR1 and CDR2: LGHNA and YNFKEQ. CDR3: CASSQDWGQGLWGYTF. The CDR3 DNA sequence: TGTGCCAGCAGCCAAGATTGGGGACAGGGGCTGTGGGGCTACACCTTC.

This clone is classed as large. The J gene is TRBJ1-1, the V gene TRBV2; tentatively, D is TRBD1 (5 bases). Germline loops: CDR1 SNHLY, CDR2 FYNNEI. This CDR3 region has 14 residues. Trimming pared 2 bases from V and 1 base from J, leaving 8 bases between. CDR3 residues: CASSERQSNTEAFF. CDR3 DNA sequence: TGTGCCAGCAGTGAAAGACAGTCGAACACTGAAGCTTTCTTT.

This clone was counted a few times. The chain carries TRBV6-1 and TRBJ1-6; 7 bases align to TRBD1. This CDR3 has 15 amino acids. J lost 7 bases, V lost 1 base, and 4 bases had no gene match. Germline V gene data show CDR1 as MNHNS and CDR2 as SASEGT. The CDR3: CASSEETGANSPLHF. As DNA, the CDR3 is TGTGCCAGCAGTGAAGAAACAGGGGCAAATTCACCCCTCCACTTT.

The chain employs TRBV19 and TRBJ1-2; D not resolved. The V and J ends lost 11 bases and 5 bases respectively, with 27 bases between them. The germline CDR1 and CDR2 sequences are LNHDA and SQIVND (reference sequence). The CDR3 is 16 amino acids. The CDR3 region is CAASSIKASQGYGYTF. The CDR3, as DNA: TGTGCCGCCAGTAGTATCAAAGCAAGCCAAGGATATGGCTACACCTTC.

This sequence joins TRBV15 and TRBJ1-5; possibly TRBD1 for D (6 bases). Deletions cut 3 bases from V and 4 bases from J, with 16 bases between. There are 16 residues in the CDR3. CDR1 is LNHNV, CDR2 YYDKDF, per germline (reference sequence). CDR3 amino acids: CATSSGGPGANQPQHF. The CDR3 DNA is TGTGCCACCAGCAGTGGGGGCCCTGGGGCTAATCAGCCCCAGCATTTT.

CDR3 in amino acids: CASSFGGTDTQYF. The CDR3, as DNA: TGCGCCAGCAGCTTTGGTGGAACAGATACGCAGTATTTT. The rearrangement links TRBV5-1 to TRBJ2-3; D is ambiguous. The CDR3 totals 13 residues. Germline V lookup: CDR1 SGHRS, CDR2 YFSETQ. V lost 2 bases to trimming and J lost 3 bases, with 7 bases between them.

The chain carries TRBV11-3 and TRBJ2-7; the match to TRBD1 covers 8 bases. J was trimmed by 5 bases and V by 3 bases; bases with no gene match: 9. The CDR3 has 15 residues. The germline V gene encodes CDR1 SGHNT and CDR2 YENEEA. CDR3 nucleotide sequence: TGTGCCAGCAGCTTCTCCTGGACAGGGCGCGACGAGCAGTACTTC. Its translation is CASSFSWTGRDEQYF.

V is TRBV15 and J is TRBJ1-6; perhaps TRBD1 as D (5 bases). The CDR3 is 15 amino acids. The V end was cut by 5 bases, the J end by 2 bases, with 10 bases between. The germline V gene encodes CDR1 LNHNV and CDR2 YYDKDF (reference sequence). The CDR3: CATSGRDAYNSPLHF. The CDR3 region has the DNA TGTGCCACCAGCGGCAGGGATGCCTATAATTCACCCCTCCACTTT.

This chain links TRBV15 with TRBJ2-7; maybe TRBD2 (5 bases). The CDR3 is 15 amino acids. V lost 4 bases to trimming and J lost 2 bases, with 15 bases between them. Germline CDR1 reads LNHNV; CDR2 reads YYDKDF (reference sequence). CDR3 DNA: TGTGCCACCAGCAAAGAGGGCTCCACAACCTACGAGCAGTACTTC. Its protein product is CATSKEGSTTYEQYF.